This is a list of T cell receptor beta chains from one sample in a study of regulatory T cells in long-lasting Graves disease. MiXCR, run by TCRdb on the multiplex PCR reads, gives a single entry per CDR3 protein. The table shows roughly 500,000 distinct CDR3 sequences, with approximately 23% occurring only once. The source material was peripheral blood mononuclear cells (PBMCs), sampled when the disease was refractory, from a patient treated with antithyroid drugs. The receptors originated from a female donor with Graves disease. CDR3s include the opening cysteine and the closing phenylalanine or tryptophan. A D gene is named only where the DNA matches it firmly. A row's size may be missing; if present it is once, few, many or a size class.

v_gene	abundance	j_gene	d_gene	CDR3aa	CDR3nt
TRBV29-1	few	TRBJ2-5	NA	CSVEDGRLETQYF	TGCAGCGTTGAAGATGGAAGATTAGAGACCCAGTACTTC
TRBV12-3/TRBV12-4	few	TRBJ2-7	NA	CASSSLALHYEQYF	TGTGCCAGCAGTTCATTGGCCTTACACTACGAGCAGTACTTC
TRBV11-2	many	TRBJ1-2	NA	CASSLVSGLEGYTF	TGTGCCAGCAGCTTAGTGTCCGGGTTGGAAGGCTACACCTTC
TRBV12-3/TRBV12-4	many	TRBJ2-7	NA	CASSRTVYEQYF	TGTGCCAGCAGTAGGACGGTCTACGAGCAGTACTTC
TRBV7-2	few	TRBJ2-7	NA	CASSLARIGSSYEQYF	TGTGCCAGCAGCTTAGCGAGGATCGGGAGCTCCTACGAGCAGTACTTC
TRBV3-1	many	TRBJ1-5	NA	CASSQGRGQPQHF	TGTGCCAGCAGCCAAGGGCGGGGTCAGCCCCAGCATTTT
TRBV10-3	few	TRBJ2-2	TRBD2	CAISGDYYTGELFF	TGTGCCATCAGTGGGGACTACTACACCGGGGAGCTGTTTTTT
TRBV15	few	TRBJ1-2	NA	CATSPSRNLNYGYTF	TGTGCCACCAGCCCTAGCAGAAACCTTAACTATGGCTACACCTTC
TRBV27	many	TRBJ2-7	TRBD2	CASSLSWGGPSYEQYF	TGTGCCAGCAGTTTATCGTGGGGGGGTCCTTCCTACGAGCAGTACTTC
TRBV7-9	NA	TRBJ2-1	NA	CASSFRRGARGSYNEQFF	TGTGCCAGCAGCTTCCGAAGGGGGGCGCGGGGGTCCTACAATGAGCAGTTCTTC
TRBV5-1	many	TRBJ1-1	NA	CASASGNTEAFF	TGCGCCAGCGCCTCAGGTAACACTGAAGCTTTCTTT